This TCR beta chain derives from a study of identical twins. Overall study findings and caveats: In beta out-of-frame sequences, the excess sharing between twins was weaker. Abundant beta clonotypes from cord blood had fewer insertions, unlike memory repertoires, which showed none.

After template switching added a universal primer site, the resulting cDNA carried unique molecular identifiers. Using its own MiXCR run on the 5' RACE reads, TCRdb lists one record per CDR3 protein. The sample consists of around 280,000 distinct CDR3 sequences, around 8.8% of them appearing once. This CDR3 comprises 13 residues. V shed 10 bases, J shed 1 base, and the junction held 3 bases outside the gene matches. The germline CDR1 and CDR2 sequences are ENHRY and SYGVKD. In this sample, this clonotype turned up many times. Its target is not known. The same data also went into a second study, on yellow fever vaccine responses in identical twins.

Sequencing input: memory (CD45RO+) T cells sorted from blood. The sequence was collected from a woman between 18 and 29 years old in good health. This chain joins TRBV10-3 and TRBJ2-7; 11 bases are shared with TRBD2. The CDR3 region has the DNA TGTGCCACAAGACTAGCGGGATCCTACGAGCAGTACGTC. Protein product: CATRLAGSYEQYV.